This T cell receptor beta chain was obtained from a study of shared clonotypes between healthy human individuals (dated by TCRdb to about 2020). Some background on the complete study: A few men and a couple of women, aged 18 to 49 years, made up the cohort. For each donor, three plates each were used for CD4 naive and CD4 memory, two plates were used for CD8 naive, and one plate was used for CD8 memory. To estimate repertoire size and how much clonotype sharing occurs between individuals, the study deeply sequenced the blood TCR repertoires of five or six healthy adults. Per donor, leukapheresis produced somewhere between about 0.8 and 9 billion PBMCs. Libraries were prepared and TCR repertoires were sequenced by different laboratories using diverse techniques, in order to increase sequencing depth and limit assay-specific biases.

V is clipped by 1 base and J by 2 bases, and the sequence between their germline boundaries is 9 bases long. The CDR3 holds 15 amino acids from the cysteine to the phenylalanine. Only CDR3 DNA remains: 45 bases, in frame from the first base. Looking up the germline V gene yields CDR1 SGHTA and CDR2 FQGNSA. The donors were healthy, HIV-negative adults who had no recently reported acute infections or vaccinations. Only Caucasian adults living in Nashville, Tennessee, USA were represented among the donors. CD4+ T cells were enriched through magnetic negative selection, after which naive cells were positively selected on CD45RA and the remaining negative fraction served as the memory subset. After blood collection by leukapheresis, PBMCs were isolated using Ficoll-Histopaque density gradient centrifugation and then cryopreserved in the vapor phase of liquid nitrogen. Purity and quantity of every magnetically sorted T cell population were checked by analytical flow cytometry. Each sorted fraction had its genomic DNA isolated and then quantified by UV absorbance on a Nanodrop 2000c.

Using the deep immunoSEQ assay, TCR CDR3 regions were amplified from genomic DNA by multiplex PCR. For each cell subset, the extracted genomic DNA was distributed evenly across all wells of several immunoSEQ 96-well plates, and each plate served as one replicate. Each replicate PCR for sorted subsets received about 0.2 ug genomic DNA, equal to some 32,000 T cell genomes. Purified libraries were measured with a Qubit 3.0 fluorometer, size-checked on a Bioanalyzer 2100, and measured again with the KAPA Library Quantification kit. A separate single-read 150-cycle Illumina NextSeq 550 flow cell was used to sequence each immunoSEQ 96-well plate. The authors' pipeline ran thus. The immunoSEQ output contained only junctional sequences without quality scores, so filtering could not match that applied to full-length reads. To assign V/J genes and CDR3, sequences were annotated against IMGT germline references using PyIR, a Python wrapper for IgBLAST v1.9. Reads were filtered out if the reads had weak V/J assignments (E-value above 1e-6), no CDR3, stop codons, out-of-frame junctions, or ambiguous translated residues. A V3J clonotype was defined by an identical inferred V gene, J gene, and CDR3 amino acid sequence. The percentage overlap between two repertoires was calculated by dividing the number of shared unique clonotypes by the size of the smaller repertoire. Repertoire richness was assessed with RTK rarefaction, the Chao1 estimator, and Recon v2.1 estimates of unobserved clonotypes. For all TCRbeta clonotypes obtained by the gDNA method from four donors, generation probabilities were computed with OLGA. TCRdb took over this immuneACCESS table, retaining in-frame rearrangements with V and J assigned. Such tables are incomplete; in checked studies, under half of the missing clones stem from an unresolved V gene, and the remainder is unexplained. V and J calls and clone size are as listed in that table; D and trimming were resolved from the DNA. This sample lists roughly 2.4 million clones; under 97% were detected once. The top ten constitute roughly 0.13% of the sample.

General conclusions and limits of the study: Sampling was restricted to blood, and TCR repertoires in tissues likely differ from the TCR repertoires found in blood. Even with the large sequencing depth, rarefaction of the sorted-subset datasets indicated that sequencing was incomplete. Pairwise subsampling led to the expectation that sequencing depth would affect the degree of clonotype sharing among donors. The small number of donors limited the genetic and exposure-history diversity represented. Naive subsets generally had larger estimated clonotype richness than memory subsets did. When a few donors were compared, the shared fraction of clonotypes was about 5% for naive CD4, 3.5% to 4% for naive CD8, roughly 2.5% for memory CD4, and less than 0.5% for memory CD8. Higher generation probabilities were observed for clonotypes shared by all four sorted-subset donors than for non-shared clonotypes.

About this clone: It lacks a known antigen. No much larger clonotype is one base removed from it; base qualities were not supplied.

This sequence uses TRBV7-2 and TRBJ2-1, with the D gene possibly TRBD1 or TRBD2, each one fitting 5 bases. The clonotype originates from a man between 18 and 35 years old in good health. The source material was naive CD4+ T cells sorted from blood. Per the publication, the cell subset or site label means: CD45RA+ positively selected. The DNA sequence follows: TGTGCCAGCAGCTTAGGGGACGGAACCTACAATGAGCAGTTCTTC. The encoded protein is CASSLGDGTYNEQFF.